These 30 T cell receptor beta chains originate from one sample sequenced in a study of neoadjuvant anti-PD-1 for oral cavity cancer listed by TCRdb under 2021. Library method: the immunoSEQ multiplex PCR assay. Held by TCRdb, this immuneACCESS table contains in-frame sequences only and omits some clones. Under half of the omission traces to an unresolved V gene where checked; the cause of the rest is unknown. The sample yields 65,000 to 70,000 clones; around 85% were counted once. The top ten clones comprise roughly 2.9% of the sample. The sample's time point label is to be understood as: after neoadjuvant nivolumab, at surgical resection. Sample: PBMCs, taken after nivolumab (anti-PD-1) treatment. The origin of the receptors is a person aged 40 to 85 with oral cavity squamous cell carcinoma.

The chain joins TRBV27 to TRBJ1-2, with 9 bases aligning to TRBD1. Trimming cost V 2 bases and J 6 bases; bases outside gene matches: 4. The germline V gene encodes CDR1 MNHEY and CDR2 SMNVEV (reference sequence). The CDR3 is 14 residues long. CDR3 sequence reads: CASSLNRGLDGYTF. The CDR3 DNA reads as TGTGCCAGCAGTTTAAACAGGGGGCTTGATGGCTACACCTTC.

This chain joins TRBV12-5 and TRBJ1-1; D is ambiguous. Germline-derived CDR1 and CDR2 are LGHNT and FRNRAP. V lost 3 bases to trimming and J lost 4 bases, with 9 bases between them. The CDR3 has 13 residues. CDR3 region: CASGLNRVTEAFF. CDR3 nucleotides: TGTGCTAGTGGTTTAAATCGGGTCACTGAAGCTTTCTTT. The entire variable domain, with the rest obtained from reference TRBV12-5 and TRBJ1-1, is as follows: DARVTQTPRHKVTEMGQEVTMRCQPILGHNTVFWYRQTMMQGLELLAYFRNRAPLDDSGMPKDRFSAEMPDATLATLKIQPSEPRDSAVYFCASGLNRVTEAFFGQGTRLTVV.

This chain uses TRBV2 with TRBJ1-5; possible D gene TRBD1, 5 bases. The length of the CDR3 is 17 residues. Germline CDR1 SNHLY, CDR2 FYNNEI. With 0 bases removed from V and 0 bases from J, the gap between germline ends came to 12 bases. This CDR3 reads CASSEAGASPSNQPQHF. For the CDR3, the DNA is TGTGCCAGCAGTGAAGCCGGGGCCTCGCCTAGCAATCAGCCCCAGCATTTT.

This clone was observed a single time. The J gene is TRBJ1-2, the V gene TRBV7-6; maybe TRBD1 (6 bases). The V and J ends lost 1 base and 4 bases respectively, with 22 bases between them. The germline V gene has CDR1 SGHVS and CDR2 FNYEAQ. This CDR3 has 18 residues. Written as DNA, the CDR3 is TGTGCCAGCAGCTTAGAGGGGGGGAGCGGGGACGACGGCTATGGCTACACCTTC. The encoded protein is CASSLEGGSGDDGYGYTF.

The gene calls are TRBV7-3 and TRBJ2-3, with TRBD1 matching 10 bases. V lost 7 bases, J lost 5 bases, and 9 bases stayed unmatched. The CDR3 extends over 15 amino acids. From germline, CDR1 is SGHTA and CDR2 FQGTGA. DNA for the CDR3: TGTGCCAGCACCCGACAGGGGGCCTCGGGAGATACGCAGTATTTT. Protein: CASTRQGASGDTQYF.

The CDR3 region is CSVKGRRSGGGYTF. CDR3 coding DNA: TGCAGCGTTAAAGGTCGTCGGTCCGGGGGTGGCTACACCTTC. The genes are TRBV29-1 and TRBJ1-2, with D perhaps matching TRBD1 (5 bases). In germline, CDR1 is SQVTM, CDR2 ANQGSEA. The CDR3 runs 14 residues. Trimming removed 5 bases at V and 7 bases at J, with 20 bases between.

This chain joins TRBV9 and TRBJ1-1, with D possibly matching TRBD1 (5 bases). V gave up 3 bases and J gave up 4 bases, with 13 bases separating them. The CDR3 length is 14 residues. Germline V gene sequence: CDR1 SGDLS, CDR2 YYNGEE. This chain's CDR3 is CASSASGFGTEAFF. The CDR3 coding sequence is TGTGCCAGCAGCGCTTCAGGGTTCGGCACTGAAGCTTTCTTT.

The gene calls are TRBV10-3 and TRBJ1-5; a weak D match, TRBD1 (6 bases). The CDR3 runs 13 residues. V was pared by 3 bases and J by 5 bases, with 8 bases between. Germline V gene lookup returns CDR1 ENHRY and CDR2 SYGVKD. CDR3 bases: TGTGCCATCAGTGACGGGGGCCATCAGCCCCAGCATTTT. It specifies CAISDGGHQPQHF.

The chain combines TRBV10-3 with TRBJ2-5; D gene uncertain. Per the germline V gene, CDR1 is ENHRY and CDR2 is SYGVKD. The length of the CDR3 is 11 residues. V was cut by 4 bases and J by 5 bases, with 5 bases left in between. CDR3 sequence (DNA): TGTGCCATCAGTGTTGGTGAGACCCAGTACTTC. This codes for CAISVGETQYF.

J is TRBJ1-5 and V is TRBV5-4; D perhaps matches TRBD1 (6 bases). This CDR3 is 15 amino acids long. Trimming left V 0 bases short and J 3 bases short, with 10 bases between. Germline-derived CDR1 and CDR2 are SGHNT and YYREEE (reference sequence). The CDR3 nucleotides are TGTGCCAGCAGCTTGGGGGGGACAAACAATCAGCCCCAGCATTTT. Protein: CASSLGGTNNQPQHF.

This clone occurred a few times. The chain joins TRBV7-6 to TRBJ1-2; maybe TRBD1 (5 bases). CDR1 and CDR2 (germline): SGHVS, FNYEAQ. V lost 2 bases, J lost 6 bases, and 16 bases lay in between. CDR3 length: 15 residues. The CDR3 bases are TGTGCCAGCAGCTTAATCCCAGGGCCCTTGCATGGCTACACCTTC. It yields the protein CASSLIPGPLHGYTF.

In this sample, this clone turned up once. V is TRBV29-1 and J is TRBJ2-1; TRBD2 aligns across 12 bases. Trimming cost V 4 bases and J 6 bases; bases outside gene matches: 16. Germline CDR1 SQVTM, CDR2 ANQGSEA. The CDR3 is 18 amino acids. In DNA, the CDR3 is TGCAGCGTTGTTGTTTGGGCTAGCGGGGGGGCCCAAGGCAATGAGCAGTTCTTC. It yields the protein CSVVVWASGGAQGNEQFF.

The chain carries TRBV5-1 and TRBJ1-2, with a weak D call TRBD1 (6 bases). The ends were cut back, 2 bases at V and 6 bases at J, with 17 bases in the middle. Germline assignment: CDR1 SGHRS and CDR2 YFSETQ. The CDR3 loop spans 15 amino acids. CDR3 in amino acids: CASSFGQILGDGYTF. The DNA of the CDR3 is TGCGCCAGCAGCTTCGGACAGATCCTTGGGGATGGCTACACCTTC.

This clone was detected once. The chain combines TRBV7-3 with TRBJ2-5; D may be TRBD2 (5 bases). This CDR3 comprises 13 residues. CDR1 is SGHTA and CDR2 is FQGTGA in the germline V gene. V dropped 5 bases and J dropped 5 bases, with 12 bases sitting between them. For the CDR3, the DNA is TGTGCCAGCAGCACTGGGCCGGGGGAGACCCAGTACTTC. Its translation: CASSTGPGETQYF.

V is TRBV7-9 and J is TRBJ2-7; 9 bases fit TRBD1. The CDR3 is 14 residues long. With V trimmed by 5 bases and J by 3 bases, 5 bases remained unmatched. The germline CDR1 and CDR2 sequences are SEHNR and FQNEAQ (reference sequence). The CDR3 nucleotides read TGTGCCAGCAGCACCCGACAGGGGGTCTACGAGCAGTACTTC. Protein product: CASSTRQGVYEQYF.

This chain connects TRBV19 to TRBJ2-3, with 10 nucleotides matching TRBD1. Germline-derived CDR1 and CDR2 are LNHDA and SQIVND (reference sequence). J was trimmed by 1 base and V by 10 bases; bases with no gene match: 5. The CDR3 is 14 residues long. This CDR3 is CATETGGRTDTQYF. The DNA for the CDR3 is TGTGCCACAGAGACAGGGGGCCGCACAGATACGCAGTATTTT.

As for this clone: A read error may account for a junction end that differs from germline. The chain uses TRBV10-2 and TRBJ2-3; TRBD2 aligns across 13 bases. The CDR3 sequence is 16 residues long. CDR1 is WSHSY, CDR2 SAAADI, per germline. The CDR3 region is CASRGTSGEFTHTQYF. The CDR3 nucleotides are TGCGCCAGCAGGGGGACTAGCGGGGAGTTCACACATACGCAGTATTTT.

The V and J genes are TRBV5-1 and TRBJ1-2; the match to TRBD1 covers 10 bases. CDR1 and CDR2 from the germline V gene are SGHRS and YFSETQ. V lost 0 bases and J lost 8; bases outside the gene matches: 10. The CDR3 covers 16 residues. The CDR3 loop is CASSLVPLDRGLGYTF. CDR3 DNA sequence: TGCGCCAGCAGCTTGGTACCCCTCGACAGGGGGCTAGGCTACACCTTC.

The chain joins TRBV5-1 to TRBJ2-7; weak D call: TRBD1 (5 bases). The germline V and J ends were trimmed by 0 bases and 6 bases, with 10 bases remaining between them. Germline V gene lookup returns CDR1 SGHRS and CDR2 YFSETQ. The CDR3 length is 13 residues. The CDR3 nucleotides read TGCGCCAGCAGCTTGGACGGCAGGGCCGAGCAGTACTTC. Its translation is CASSLDGRAEQYF.

This chain connects TRBV30 to TRBJ2-7, with TRBD2 matching over 10 bases. Trimming removed 4 bases from V and 2 bases from J; junction bases left unmatched: 11. There are 16 residues in the CDR3. Germline V gene data show CDR1 as GTSNPN and CDR2 as SVGIG (reference sequence). CDR3 residues: CAWNGGSGRPPYEQYF. CDR3 DNA sequence: TGTGCCTGGAACGGAGGTAGCGGGAGGCCCCCCTACGAGCAGTACTTC.

The chain links TRBV6-1 to TRBJ2-7; 7 nucleotides align to TRBD1. The CDR3 sequence is 15 residues long. Germline V gene sequence: CDR1 MNHNS, CDR2 SASEGT. V was pared by 3 bases and J by 3 bases, with 8 bases of the junction left unmatched. CDR3 loop: CASSEGPGQHYEQYF. CDR3 coding DNA: TGTGCCAGCAGTGAGGGCCCGGGACAGCACTACGAGCAGTACTTC.

The V call is TRBV6-4, the J call TRBJ1-6; D not resolved. CDR1 and CDR2 from the germline V gene are MRHNA and SNTAGT. V was pared by 3 bases and J by 9 bases, with 9 bases between. CDR3 length: 13 amino acids. The CDR3 loop reads CASSEVESSPLHF. CDR3 coding DNA: TGTGCCAGCAGTGAAGTGGAGTCTTCACCCCTCCACTTT.

Worth noting for this clone: Different DNA sequences within this sample yield the same CDR3. This chain links TRBV5-1 with TRBJ2-3; the D call may be TRBD1 or TRBD2 (5 bases each). Germline CDR1 and CDR2: SGHRS and YFSETQ. V dropped 0 bases and J dropped 6 bases, with 8 bases sitting between them. The CDR3 runs 13 residues. CDR3 region: CASSLGGADTQYF. CDR3 nucleotides: TGCGCCAGCAGCTTGGGAGGGGCGGATACGCAGTATTTT.

The chain links TRBV5-6 to TRBJ1-2; D is possibly TRBD1 (5 bases). V lost 0 bases, J lost 4 bases, and 10 bases lay in between. Germline V gene data show CDR1 as SGHDT and CDR2 as YYEEEE. This CDR3 contains 14 residues. The CDR3 DNA is TGTGCCAGCAGCTTGGTGGGGCCCCGCTATGGCTACACCTTC. Protein product: CASSLVGPRYGYTF.

The rearrangement uses TRBV14 and TRBJ1-1; tentative D call: TRBD1 (5 bases). The V end lost 0 bases, the J end lost 2 bases, and 19 bases lay between the germline ends. Per germline, CDR1 SGHDN and CDR2 FVKESK. There are 18 residues in the CDR3. CDR3 sequence: CASSQDRLKTVRNTEAFF. For the CDR3, the DNA is TGTGCCAGCAGCCAAGATCGGTTGAAGACAGTAAGAAACACTGAAGCTTTCTTT.

A word on this clone: Germline is not matched at one junction end, which may reflect a read error. The chain links TRBV7-7 to TRBJ2-7; perhaps TRBD1 as D (6 bases). This CDR3 has 14 amino acids. Germline values: CDR1 SSHAT, CDR2 FNYEAQ (reference sequence). In nucleotides, the CDR3 is TGTGCTAGCAGCTTAAATGCAGGGGCAGCAGAGCAGTACTTC. This sequence encodes CASSLNAGAAEQYF.

As concerns this clone: This sample includes further DNA sequences coding for the same CDR3. Here the CDR3 DNA reads TGTGCCAGCAGCGTAGGTCTATCTAGGGGACTCATGAACACTGAAGCTTTCTTT. Amino acids: CASSVGLSRGLMNTEAFF. The chain employs TRBV9 and TRBJ1-1; a weak D match, TRBD1 (5 bases). V was pared by 0 bases and J by 0 bases, with 18 bases between. The CDR3 spans 18 residues. Germline values: CDR1 SGDLS, CDR2 YYNGEE. The variable domain in full, with the rest retrieved from reference TRBV9 and TRBJ1-1, is DSGVTQTPKHLITATGQRVTLRCSPRSGDLSVYWYQQSLDQGLQFLIQYYNGEERAKGNILERFSAQQFPDLHSELNLSSLELGDSALYFCASSVGLSRGLMNTEAFFGQGTRLTVV.

V and J are TRBV5-6 and TRBJ1-2; 7 positions match TRBD1. Germline loops: CDR1 SGHDT, CDR2 YYEEEE. This CDR3 spans 14 amino acids. The J segment lost 6 bases and the V segment lost 2 bases, leaving 7 bases of the junction unmatched. Here the CDR3 DNA reads TGTGCCAGCAGCTTTCCGACAGGGATCAATGGCTACACCTTC. It codes for CASSFPTGINGYTF.

The chain uses TRBV27 and TRBJ2-1; maybe TRBD2 (6 bases). Germline V gene data show CDR1 as MNHEY and CDR2 as SMNVEV (reference sequence). The CDR3 consists of 17 residues. V shed 6 bases and J shed 6 bases, with 24 bases lying between them. CDR3 sequence: CASSNPSSVGWSNEQFF. CDR3 bases: TGTGCCAGCAGCAATCCCTCTAGCGTGGGCTGGTCCAATGAGCAGTTCTTC.

The chain recombines TRBV11-3 with TRBJ2-7; D remains ambiguous. The V end was cut by 5 bases, the J end by 6 bases, with 11 bases between. The CDR3 sequence is 12 residues long. Germline CDR1 is SGHNT and CDR2 is YENEEA. The CDR3, as DNA: TGTGCCAGCAGCCGGTCTAGTGGCGAGCAGTACTTC. This encodes CASSRSSGEQYF. Complete variable domain (other parts from reference TRBV11-3 and TRBJ2-7): EAGVVQSPRYKIIEKKQPVAFWCNPISGHNTLYWYLQNLGQGPELLIRYENEEAVDDSQLPKDRFSAERLKGVDSTLKIQPAELGDSAVYLCASSRSSGEQYFGPGTRLTVT.